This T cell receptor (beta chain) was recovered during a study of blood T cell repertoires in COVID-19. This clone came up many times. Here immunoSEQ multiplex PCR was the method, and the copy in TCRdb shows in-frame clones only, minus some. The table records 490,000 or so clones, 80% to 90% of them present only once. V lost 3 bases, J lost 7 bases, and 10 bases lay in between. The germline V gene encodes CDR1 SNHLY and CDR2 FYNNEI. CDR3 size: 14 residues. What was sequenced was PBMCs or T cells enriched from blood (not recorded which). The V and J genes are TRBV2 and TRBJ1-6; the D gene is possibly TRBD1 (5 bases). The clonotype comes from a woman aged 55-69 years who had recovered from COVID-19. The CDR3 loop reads CASSDQGGNSPLHF. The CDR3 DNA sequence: TGTGCCAGCAGTGACCAGGGAGGGAATTCACCCCTCCACTTT. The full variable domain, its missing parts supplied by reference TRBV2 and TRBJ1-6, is EPEVTQTPSHQVTQMGQEVILRCVPISNHLYFYWYRQILGQKVEFLVSFYNNEISEKSEIFDDQFSVERPDGSNFTLKIRSTKLEDSAMYFCASSDQGGNSPLHFGNGTRLTVT.